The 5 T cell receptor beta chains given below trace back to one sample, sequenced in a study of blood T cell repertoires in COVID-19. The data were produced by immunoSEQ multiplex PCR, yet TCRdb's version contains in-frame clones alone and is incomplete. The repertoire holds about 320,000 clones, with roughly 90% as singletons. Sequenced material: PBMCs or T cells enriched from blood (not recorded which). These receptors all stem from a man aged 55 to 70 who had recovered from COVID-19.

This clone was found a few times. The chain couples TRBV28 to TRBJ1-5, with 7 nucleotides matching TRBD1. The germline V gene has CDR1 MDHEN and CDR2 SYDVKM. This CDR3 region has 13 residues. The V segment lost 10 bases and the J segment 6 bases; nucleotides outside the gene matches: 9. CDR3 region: CAISTGVIQPQHF. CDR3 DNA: TGTGCCATCTCCACAGGGGTGATTCAGCCCCAGCATTTT.

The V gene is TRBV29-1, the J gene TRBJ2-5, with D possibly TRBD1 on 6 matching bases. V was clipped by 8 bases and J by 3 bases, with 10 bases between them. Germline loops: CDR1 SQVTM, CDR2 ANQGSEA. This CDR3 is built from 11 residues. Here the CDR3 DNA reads TGCAGCACCCGGGACAAAGAGACCCAGTACTTC. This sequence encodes CSTRDKETQYF.

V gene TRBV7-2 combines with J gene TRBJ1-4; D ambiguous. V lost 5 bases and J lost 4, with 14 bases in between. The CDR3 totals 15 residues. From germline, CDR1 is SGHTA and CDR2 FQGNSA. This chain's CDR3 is CASSPAARSNEKLFF. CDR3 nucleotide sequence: TGTGCCAGCAGCCCCGCTGCAAGGAGTAATGAAAAACTGTTTTTT.

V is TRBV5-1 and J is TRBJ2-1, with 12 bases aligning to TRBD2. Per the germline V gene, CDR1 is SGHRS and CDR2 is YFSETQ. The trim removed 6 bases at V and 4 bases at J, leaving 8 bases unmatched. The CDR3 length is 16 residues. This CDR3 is CASTVLGTSGYNEQFF. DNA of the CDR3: TGCGCCAGCACAGTACTCGGGACTAGCGGGTACAATGAGCAGTTCTTC.

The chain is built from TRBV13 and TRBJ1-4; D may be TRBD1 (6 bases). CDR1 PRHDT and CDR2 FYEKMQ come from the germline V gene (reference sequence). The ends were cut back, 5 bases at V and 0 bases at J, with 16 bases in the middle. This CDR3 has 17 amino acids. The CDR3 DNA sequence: TGTGCCAGCAGCGGACATGATACAGGGCCAACTAATGAAAAACTGTTTTTT. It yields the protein CASSGHDTGPTNEKLFF.